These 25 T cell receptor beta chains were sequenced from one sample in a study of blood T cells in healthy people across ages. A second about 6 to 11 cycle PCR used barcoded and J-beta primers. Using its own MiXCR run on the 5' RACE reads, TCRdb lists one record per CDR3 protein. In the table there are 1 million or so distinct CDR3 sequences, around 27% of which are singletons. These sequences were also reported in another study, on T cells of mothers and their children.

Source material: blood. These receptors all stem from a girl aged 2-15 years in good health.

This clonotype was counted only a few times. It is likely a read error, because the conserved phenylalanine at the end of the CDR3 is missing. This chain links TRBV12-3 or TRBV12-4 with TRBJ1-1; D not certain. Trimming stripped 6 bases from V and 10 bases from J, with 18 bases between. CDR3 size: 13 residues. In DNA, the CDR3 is TGTGCCAGCAGGGACTCCACAAACCCTCGAGCTTTCCTT. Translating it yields CASRDSTNPRAFL.

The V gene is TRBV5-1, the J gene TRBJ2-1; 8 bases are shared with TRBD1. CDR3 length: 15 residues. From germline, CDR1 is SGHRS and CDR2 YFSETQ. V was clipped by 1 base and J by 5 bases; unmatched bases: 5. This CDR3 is CASSLRTGGNNEQFF. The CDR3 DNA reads TGCGCCAGCAGCTTGCGAACAGGGGGTAACAATGAGCAGTTCTTC.

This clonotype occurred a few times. In DNA form, the CDR3 reads TGTGCCACCAGTGACTATCAACATGAGCAGTTCTTC. As protein: CATSDYQHEQFF. The V gene is TRBV24-1, the J gene TRBJ2-5, with unresolved D. TRBJ2-1 matches the DNA end more closely, so the J call is doubtful. The CDR3 length is 12 residues. Germline CDR1 KGHDR, CDR2 SFDVKD.

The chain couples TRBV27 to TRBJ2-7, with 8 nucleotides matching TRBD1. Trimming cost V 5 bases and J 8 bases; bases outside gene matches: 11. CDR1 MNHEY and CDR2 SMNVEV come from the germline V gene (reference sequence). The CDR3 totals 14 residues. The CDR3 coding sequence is TGTGCCAGCAGTAAACAGGACAGGGCTGGTAAGCAGTACTTC. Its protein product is CASSKQDRAGKQYF.

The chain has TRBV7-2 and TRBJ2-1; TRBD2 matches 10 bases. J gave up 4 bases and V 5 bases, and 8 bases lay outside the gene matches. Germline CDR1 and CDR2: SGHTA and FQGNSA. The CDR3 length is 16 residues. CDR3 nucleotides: TGTGCCAGCAGCCAGAGAGCGGGGGGGTTTTACAATGAGCAGTTCTTC. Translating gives CASSQRAGGFYNEQFF.

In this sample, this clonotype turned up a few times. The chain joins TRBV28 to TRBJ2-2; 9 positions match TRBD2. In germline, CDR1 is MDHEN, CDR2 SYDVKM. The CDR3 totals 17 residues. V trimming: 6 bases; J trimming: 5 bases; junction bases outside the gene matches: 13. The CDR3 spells CASSLYGGRAGTGELFF. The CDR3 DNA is TGTGCCAGCAGCCTCTATGGCGGGAGGGCCGGTACCGGGGAGCTGTTTTTT.

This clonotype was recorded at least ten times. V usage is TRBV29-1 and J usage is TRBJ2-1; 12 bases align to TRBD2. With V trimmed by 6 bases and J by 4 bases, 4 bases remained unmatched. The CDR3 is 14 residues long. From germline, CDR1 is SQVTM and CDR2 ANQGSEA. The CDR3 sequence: CSVEGLAGYNEQFF. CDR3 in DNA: TGCAGCGTGGAGGGACTAGCGGGTTACAATGAGCAGTTCTTC.

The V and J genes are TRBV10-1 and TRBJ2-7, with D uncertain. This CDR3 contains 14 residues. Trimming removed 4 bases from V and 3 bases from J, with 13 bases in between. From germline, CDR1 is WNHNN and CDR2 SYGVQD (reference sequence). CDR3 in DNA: TGCGCCAGCAGTGTGGGCGGCGATGACTACGAGCAGTACTTC. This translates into CASSVGGDDYEQYF.

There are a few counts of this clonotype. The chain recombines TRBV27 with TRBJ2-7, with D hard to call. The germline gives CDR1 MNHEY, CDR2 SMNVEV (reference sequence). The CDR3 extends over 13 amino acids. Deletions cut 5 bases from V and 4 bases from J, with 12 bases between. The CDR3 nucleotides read TGTGCCAGCAGTCCTCAGTTGACTTACGAGCAGTACTTC. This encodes CASSPQLTYEQYF.

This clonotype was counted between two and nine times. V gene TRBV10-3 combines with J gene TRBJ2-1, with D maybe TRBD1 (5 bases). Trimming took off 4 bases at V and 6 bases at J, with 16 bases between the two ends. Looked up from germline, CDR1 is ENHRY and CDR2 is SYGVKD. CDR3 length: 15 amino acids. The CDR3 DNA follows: TGTGCCATCAGTGCATGGGGCTCGATCTTCAATGAGCAGTTCTTC. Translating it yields CAISAWGSIFNEQFF.

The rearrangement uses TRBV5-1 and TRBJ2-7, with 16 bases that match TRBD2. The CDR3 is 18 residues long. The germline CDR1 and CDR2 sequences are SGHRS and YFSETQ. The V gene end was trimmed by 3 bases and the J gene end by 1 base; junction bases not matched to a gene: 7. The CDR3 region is CASSSVGLAGGPSYEQYF. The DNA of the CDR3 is TGCGCCAGCAGCTCCGTGGGACTAGCGGGAGGGCCTTCCTACGAGCAGTACTTC.

CDR3 amino acids: CASSEGVYEPYNEQFF. The CDR3 coding sequence is TGCGCCAGCAGTGAGGGGGTGTATGAACCTTACAATGAGCAGTTCTTC. The V call is TRBV10-2, the J call TRBJ2-1; D uncertain. CDR1 is WSHSY and CDR2 is SAAADI in the germline V gene. Trimming shortened V by 2 bases and J by 4 bases, and 15 bases separated the two germline ends. The CDR3 has 16 amino acids.

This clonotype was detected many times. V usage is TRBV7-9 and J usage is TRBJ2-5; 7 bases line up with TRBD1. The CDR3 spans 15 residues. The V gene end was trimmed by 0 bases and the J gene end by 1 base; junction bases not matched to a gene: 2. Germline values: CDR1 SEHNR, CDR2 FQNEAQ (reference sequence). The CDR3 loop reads CASSLATGRQETQYF. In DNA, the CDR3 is TGTGCCAGCAGCTTAGCGACAGGGCGCCAAGAGACCCAGTACTTC.

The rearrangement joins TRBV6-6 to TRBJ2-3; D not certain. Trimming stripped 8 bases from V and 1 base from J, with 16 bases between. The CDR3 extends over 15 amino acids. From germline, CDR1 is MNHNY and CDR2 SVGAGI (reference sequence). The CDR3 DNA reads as TGTGCCAGCTTGGGGTCGGCGCTAGGCACAGATACGCAGTATTTT. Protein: CASLGSALGTDTQYF.

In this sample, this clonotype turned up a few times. CDR3 DNA sequence: TGTGCCAGCAGCCAAGATTTAGATTTTTTTACCAGGGGGCGGAAGGACACTGAAGCTTTCTTT. Protein sequence: CASSQDLDFFTRGRKDTEAFF. The chain carries TRBV14 and TRBJ1-1; 8 bases agree with TRBD1. The CDR3 contains 21 residues. CDR1 is SGHDN, CDR2 FVKESK, per germline. Trimming cost V 0 bases and J 3 bases; bases outside gene matches: 21.

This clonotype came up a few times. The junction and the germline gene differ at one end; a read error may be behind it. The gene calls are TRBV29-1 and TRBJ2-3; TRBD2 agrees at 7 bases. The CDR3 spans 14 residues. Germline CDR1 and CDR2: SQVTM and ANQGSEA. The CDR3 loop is CSVHTGGETDTQYF. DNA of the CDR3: TGTAGCGTCCATACGGGAGGCGAGACAGATACGCAGTATTTT.

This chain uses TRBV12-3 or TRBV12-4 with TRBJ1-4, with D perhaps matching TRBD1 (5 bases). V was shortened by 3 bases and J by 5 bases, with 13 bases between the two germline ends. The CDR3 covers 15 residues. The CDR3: CASSFDSSLNEKLFF. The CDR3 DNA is TGTGCCAGCAGTTTTGACAGCAGCCTGAATGAAAAACTGTTTTTT.

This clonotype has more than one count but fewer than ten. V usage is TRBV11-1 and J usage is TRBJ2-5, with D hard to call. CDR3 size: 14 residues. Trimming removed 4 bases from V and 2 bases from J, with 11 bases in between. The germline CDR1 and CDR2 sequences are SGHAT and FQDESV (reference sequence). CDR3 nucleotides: TGTGCCAGCAGCTCACTGATGAAGCAAGAGACCCAGTACTTC. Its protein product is CASSSLMKQETQYF.

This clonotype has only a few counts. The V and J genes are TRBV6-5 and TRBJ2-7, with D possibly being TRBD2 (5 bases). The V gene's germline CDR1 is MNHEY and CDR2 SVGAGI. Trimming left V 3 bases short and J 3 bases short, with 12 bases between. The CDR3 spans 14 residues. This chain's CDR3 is CASSYFNGNYEQYF. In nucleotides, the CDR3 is TGTGCCAGCAGTTATTTCAACGGGAACTACGAGCAGTACTTC.

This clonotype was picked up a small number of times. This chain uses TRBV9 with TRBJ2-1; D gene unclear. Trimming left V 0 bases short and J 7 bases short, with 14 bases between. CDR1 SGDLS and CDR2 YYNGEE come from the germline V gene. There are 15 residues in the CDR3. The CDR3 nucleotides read TGTGCCAGCAGCGTAGGTGCGCTCTTTGGGAATGAGCAGTTCTTC. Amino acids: CASSVGALFGNEQFF.

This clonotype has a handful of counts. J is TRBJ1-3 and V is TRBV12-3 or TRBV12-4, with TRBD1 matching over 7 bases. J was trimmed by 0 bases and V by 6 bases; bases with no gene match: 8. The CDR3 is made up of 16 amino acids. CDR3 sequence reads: CASSLTGVISGNTIYF. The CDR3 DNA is TGTGCCAGCAGCCTAACAGGGGTTATCTCTGGAAACACCATATATTTT.

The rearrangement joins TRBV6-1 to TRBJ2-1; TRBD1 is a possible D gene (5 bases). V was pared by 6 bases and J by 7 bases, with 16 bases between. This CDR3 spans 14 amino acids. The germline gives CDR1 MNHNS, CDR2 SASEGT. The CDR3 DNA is TGTGCCAGCAGCAGCAGGGCTGGCGGTAATGAGCAGTTCTTC. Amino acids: CASSSRAGGNEQFF.

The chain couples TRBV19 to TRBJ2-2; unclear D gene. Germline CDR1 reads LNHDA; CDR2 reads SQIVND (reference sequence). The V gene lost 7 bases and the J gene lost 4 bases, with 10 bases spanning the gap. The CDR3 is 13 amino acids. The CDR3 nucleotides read TGTGCCAGTACCTACTTAAGCACCGGGGAGCTGTTTTTT. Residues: CASTYLSTGELFF.

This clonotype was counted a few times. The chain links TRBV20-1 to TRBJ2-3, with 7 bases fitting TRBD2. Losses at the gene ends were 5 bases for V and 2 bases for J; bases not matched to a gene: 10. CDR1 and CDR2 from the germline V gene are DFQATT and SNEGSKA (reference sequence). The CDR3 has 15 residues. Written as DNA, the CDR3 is TGCAGTGCTGTTAGGGGAGGGACTTACACAGATACGCAGTATTTT. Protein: CSAVRGGTYTDTQYF.

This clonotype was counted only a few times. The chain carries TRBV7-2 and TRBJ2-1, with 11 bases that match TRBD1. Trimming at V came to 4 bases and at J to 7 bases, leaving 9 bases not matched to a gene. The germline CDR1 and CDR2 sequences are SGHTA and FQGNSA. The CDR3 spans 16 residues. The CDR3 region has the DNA TGTGCCAGCAGCTCGCCCGGGACAGGGGGTCCGAATGAGCAGTTCTTC. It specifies CASSSPGTGGPNEQFF.